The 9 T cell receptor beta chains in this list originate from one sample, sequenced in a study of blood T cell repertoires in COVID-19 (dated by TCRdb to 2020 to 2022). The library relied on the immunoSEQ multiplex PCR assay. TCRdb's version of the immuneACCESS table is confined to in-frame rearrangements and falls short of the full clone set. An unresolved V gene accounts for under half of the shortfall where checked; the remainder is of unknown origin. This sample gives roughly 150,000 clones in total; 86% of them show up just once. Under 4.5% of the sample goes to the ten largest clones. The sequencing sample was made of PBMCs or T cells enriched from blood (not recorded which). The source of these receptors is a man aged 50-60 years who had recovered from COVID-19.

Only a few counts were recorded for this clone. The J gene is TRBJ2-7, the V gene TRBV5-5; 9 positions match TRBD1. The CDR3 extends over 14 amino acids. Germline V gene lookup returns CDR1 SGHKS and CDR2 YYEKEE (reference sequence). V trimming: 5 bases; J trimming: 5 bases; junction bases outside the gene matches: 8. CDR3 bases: TGTGCCAGCAGAACCGGGACAGGGTCCCACGAGCAGTACGTC. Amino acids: CASRTGTGSHEQYV.

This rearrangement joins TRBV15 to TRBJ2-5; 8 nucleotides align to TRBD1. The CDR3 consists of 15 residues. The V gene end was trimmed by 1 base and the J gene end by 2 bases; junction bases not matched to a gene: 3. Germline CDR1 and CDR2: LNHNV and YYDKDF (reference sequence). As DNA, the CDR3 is TGTGCCACCAGCAGAGTCGGACAGGGACAAGAGACCCAGTACTTC. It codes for CATSRVGQGQETQYF. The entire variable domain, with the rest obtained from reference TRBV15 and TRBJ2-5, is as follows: DAMVIQNPRYQVTQFGKPVTLSCSQTLNHNVMYWYQQKSSQAPKLLFHYYDKDFNNEADTPDNFQSRRPNTSFCFLDIRSPGLGDTAMYLCATSRVGQGQETQYFGPGTRLLVL.

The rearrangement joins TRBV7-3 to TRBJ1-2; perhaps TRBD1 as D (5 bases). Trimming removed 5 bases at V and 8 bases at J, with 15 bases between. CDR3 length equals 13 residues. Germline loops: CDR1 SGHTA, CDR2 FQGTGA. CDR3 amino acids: CASSPRRVEGYTF. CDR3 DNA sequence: TGTGCCAGCAGCCCTCGCAGGGTAGAGGGCTACACCTTC.

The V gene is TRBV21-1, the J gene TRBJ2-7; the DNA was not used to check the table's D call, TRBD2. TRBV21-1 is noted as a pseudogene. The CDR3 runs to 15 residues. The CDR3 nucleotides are TGTGCCAGCAGCACTACCGGGACTCAGACCTACGAGCAGTACTTC. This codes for CASSTTGTQTYEQYF.

The CDR3 region has the DNA TGTGCCAGCAGCTTAGCGTTGCTAGCGGGTTATGAGCAGTTCTTC. The encoded protein is CASSLALLAGYEQFF. The chain carries TRBV7-2 and TRBJ2-1; 8 nucleotides line up with TRBD2. The V and J ends lost 0 bases and 8 bases, in that order; junction bases with no gene match: 6. Looked up from germline, CDR1 is SGHTA and CDR2 is FQGNSA. The CDR3 is 15 amino acids. Variable domain in full (rest from reference TRBV7-2 and TRBJ2-1): GAGVSQSPSNKVTEKGKDVELRCDPISGHTALYWYRQSLGQGLEFLIYFQGNSAPDKSGLPSDRFSAERTGGSVSTLTIQRTQQEDSAVYLCASSLALLAGYEQFFGPGTRLTVL.

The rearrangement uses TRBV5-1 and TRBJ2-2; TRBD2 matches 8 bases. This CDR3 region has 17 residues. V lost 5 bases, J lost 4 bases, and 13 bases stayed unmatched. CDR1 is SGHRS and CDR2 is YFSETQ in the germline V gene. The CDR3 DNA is TGCGCCAGCAGTCCCGGGCGGGGGGCCGGAGGCACCGGGGAGCTGTTTTTT. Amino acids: CASSPGRGAGGTGELFF.

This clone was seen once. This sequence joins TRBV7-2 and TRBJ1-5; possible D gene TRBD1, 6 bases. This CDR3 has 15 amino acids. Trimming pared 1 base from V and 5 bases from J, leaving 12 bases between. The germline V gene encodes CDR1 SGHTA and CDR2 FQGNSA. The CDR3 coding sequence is TGTGCCAGCAGCTTAGTAGGGGGAGAATATCAGCCCCAGCATTTT. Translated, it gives CASSLVGGEYQPQHF. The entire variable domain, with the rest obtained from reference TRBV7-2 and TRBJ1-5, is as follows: GAGVSQSPSNKVTEKGKDVELRCDPISGHTALYWYRQSLGQGLEFLIYFQGNSAPDKSGLPSDRFSAERTGGSVSTLTIQRTQQEDSAVYLCASSLVGGEYQPQHFGDGTRLSIL.

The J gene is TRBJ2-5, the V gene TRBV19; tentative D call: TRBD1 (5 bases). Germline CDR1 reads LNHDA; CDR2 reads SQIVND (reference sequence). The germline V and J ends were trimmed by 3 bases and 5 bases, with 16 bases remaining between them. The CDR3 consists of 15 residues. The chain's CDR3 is CASSMGLGTIETQYF. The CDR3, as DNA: TGTGCCAGTAGTATGGGGCTAGGAACTATTGAGACCCAGTACTTC.

The CDR3 is CASSPNRDDTQYF. CDR3 coding DNA: TGTGCCAGCTCACCCAACAGGGATGATACGCAGTATTTT. J is TRBJ2-3 and V is TRBV18, with a possible D match to TRBD1 (6 bases). Germline loops: CDR1 KGHSH, CDR2 LQKENI. CDR3 size: 13 residues. V lost 3 bases and J 6 bases, leaving 10 bases between the germline ends.